This TCR beta chain derives from a study of T cell responses to AZD1222 COVID-19 vaccine. Regarding this clone: As yet, its antigen is unknown.

Measured with immunoSEQ multiplex PCR; TCRdb has only the in-frame clones, and not every one. The data hold some 150,000 clones, with 88% observed a single time. The ends were cut back, 5 bases at V and 3 bases at J, with 17 bases in the middle. The germline CDR1 and CDR2 sequences are SGHAT and FQDESV (reference sequence). The CDR3 extends over 15 amino acids. Study-wide points: Dominant CD4 TCR responses targeted spike regions 160-218 and 743-854.

The chain has TRBV11-1 and TRBJ2-7; TRBD1 or TRBD2 may be the D gene (7 bases each). The receptor comes from an adult in good health. This sample comprised peripheral blood, obtained on day 0 of AZD1222 vaccination. The CDR3 nucleotides are TGTGCCAGCAGCGCCCGGGGGGACAGTTACTACGAGCAGTACTTC. Its translation: CASSARGDSYYEQYF.